The clone carrying this T cell receptor beta chain was detected once. The sample originates from a study of blood T cell repertoires in COVID-19. Only in-frame clones appear in the TCRdb table, and some are missing; sequencing was by immunoSEQ multiplex PCR. Of 270,000 or so clones listed, about 88% are singletons. Germline CDR1 KGHSH, CDR2 LQKENI. CDR3 length: 14 residues. V was trimmed by 3 bases and J by 0 bases, leaving 7 bases between them. This TCR was sampled from a woman aged 50 to 60 who had been exposed to COVID-19. V gene TRBV18 combines with J gene TRBJ2-3; D gene unclear. The sample taken for sequencing was PBMCs or T cells enriched from blood (not recorded which). The CDR3 protein is CASSPLESTDTQYF. CDR3 nucleotides: TGTGCCAGCTCACCTCTCGAGAGCACAGATACGCAGTATTTT.